These T cell receptor beta chains were read from a single sample in a study of prognosis after radiotherapy for stage I lung cancer. Using its own MiXCR run on the multiplex PCR reads, TCRdb lists one record per CDR3 protein. Here the sample spans more than 13,000 distinct CDR3 sequences, about 32% being singletons. The sample was PBMCs, taken before or after stereotactic body radiation therapy (not recorded which). The source of these receptors is a donor of 50 years or more with non-small cell lung cancer. CDR3s include the opening cysteine and the closing phenylalanine or tryptophan. D genes are given only for firm matches. Expanded clones are given a class, and other clones once, few, many or no size at all.

cdr3_nt cdr3_aa j_call v_call d_call clone_size
TGTGCCAGCAGTTCCCCTTATACCGGGACTAGCGGCTCAGAGACCCAGTACTTC CASSSPYTGTSGSETQYF TRBJ2-5 TRBV6-2/TRBV6-3 TRBD2 many
TGCGCCAGCAGCCTTCCCGGCGGTGCCAATGGGCAGTACTTC CASSLPGGANGQYF TRBJ2-7 TRBV4-1 . many
TGTGCCAGCAGTTGGACAGGGCCCTCCGAGCAGTACTTC CASSWTGPSEQYF TRBJ2-7 TRBV27 TRBD1 .
TGTGCCAGCAGCGTACGACTAGCGGGACCCGGGGAGCTGTTTTTT CASSVRLAGPGELFF TRBJ2-2 TRBV5-5 TRBD2 many
TGTGCCAGCAGAACTTCCGGGAGGAATAACTACGAGCAGTACTTC CASRTSGRNNYEQYF TRBJ2-7 TRBV28 TRBD2 .
TGCAGCGTTGACTGGGACGGTTCCTACGAGCAGTACTTC CSVDWDGSYEQYF TRBJ2-7 TRBV29-1 . many
TGTGCCAGCACCATTTCCGGGGCCGGGAGTGAAGCTTTCTTT CASTISGAGSEAFF TRBJ1-1 TRBV12-3/TRBV12-4 . many
TGTGCCAGCTCACCAGCCGTTGAGGGGGAGCTGTTTTTT CASSPAVEGELFF TRBJ2-2 TRBV18 . many
TGCAGTGCTAGAGATCTCAGCGGGAGGGCCAGGGATGAGCAGTTCTTC CSARDLSGRARDEQFF TRBJ2-1 TRBV20-1 TRBD2 medium-sized
TGTGCCTGGACGCGTCAGGGCTACGAGCAGTACTTC CAWTRQGYEQYF TRBJ2-7 TRBV30 . medium-sized
TGTGCCAGCTCACCACCAGGGGGCCGGCAAGAGACCCAGTACTTC CASSPPGGRQETQYF TRBJ2-5 TRBV18 TRBD1 many
TGTGCCAGCTCACTCCGTTCGGGAGGTTCTAATGAGCAGTTCTTC CASSLRSGGSNEQFF TRBJ2-1 TRBV18 TRBD2 .
TGTGCCAGCAGGGCCCAGGGGGGGGAAACCCTAGCTGAAGCTTTCTTT CASRAQGGETLAEAFF TRBJ1-1 TRBV27 TRBD1 .
TGTGCCAGCAGCTTAGCTGCGGGAGATGGCTACACCTTC CASSLAAGDGYTF TRBJ1-2 TRBV7-6 . many
TGCGCCAGCAGCTTGTCTGGGGAGAACACTGAAGCTTTCTTT CASSLSGENTEAFF TRBJ1-1 TRBV5-1 . many
TGTGCCAGCAGCTCGTTGATAGAGACCCAGTACTTC CASSSLIETQYF TRBJ2-5 TRBV7-9 . many
TGTGCCAGCAGCTCGGACGGAATTTATAGCAATCAGCCCCAGCATTTT CASSSDGIYSNQPQHF TRBJ1-5 TRBV28 . many
TGTGCCAGTAGTTCGATGAGGGGCCAAGAGACCCAGTACTTC CASSSMRGQETQYF TRBJ2-5 TRBV19 . many
TGTGCCAGCAGCCAAGGGTTGACGAATCAGCCCCAGCATTTT CASSQGLTNQPQHF TRBJ1-5 TRBV3-1 . many
TGTGCCAGCAGTTTAACGGGAGGAGGTGGCTACACCTTC CASSLTGGGGYTF TRBJ1-2 TRBV28 . many
TGTGTCAGCAGTCGAATCGGGACAACCGGGGAGCTGTTTTTT CVSSRIGTTGELFF TRBJ2-2 TRBV3-1 . .
TGCAGTGCTAGAGACCCGGTCCAGCGGGCCCACGAGCAGTACTTC CSARDPVQRAHEQYF TRBJ2-7 TRBV20-1 . many
TGTGCCTGGAGTGTCTACAGGATTTCCTACGAGCAGTACTTC CAWSVYRISYEQYF TRBJ2-7 TRBV30 . many
TGTGCCAGCAGTTTAGCGGGGGGCAGGGTCAATGAGCAGTTCTTC CASSLAGGRVNEQFF TRBJ2-1 TRBV12-3/TRBV12-4 . medium-sized
TGCGCCAGCAGCTTGGTGTACAGGGGCGGTGGCTACACCTTC CASSLVYRGGGYTF TRBJ1-2 TRBV5-1 TRBD1 medium-sized
TGTGCCAGCAGTTACCAGGTCGGCACAGATACGCAGTATTTT CASSYQVGTDTQYF TRBJ2-3 TRBV6-5 . many